Listed below are T cell receptor beta chains from one sample, sequenced in a study of shared clonotypes between healthy human individuals. Method: immunoSEQ multiplex PCR; TCRdb's copy keeps in-frame clones and lacks some. The sample lists around 2,000,000 clones; roughly 94% were seen once. The sample taken for sequencing was naive CD8+ T cells sorted from blood. The receptors shown here come from a man aged 18 to 29 in good health. Both conserved end residues are part of each CDR3. Each record gives: V gene, clone size, D gene, J gene, CDR3 length, CDR3 protein, CDR3 DNA. The D gene is left open where the match is weak. Size tells how often a clone was seen (once, few, many) or the class of an expanded clone, and some rows leave it out.

TRBV6-5	.	TRBD1	TRBJ2-7	16	CASSNSRDSLPYEQYF	TGTGCCAGCAGTAACTCCCGGGACAGCCTCCCCTACGAGCAGTACTTC
TRBV5-1	once	.	TRBJ2-1	19	CASSLDGGWTPGSYNEQFF	TGCGCCAGCAGCTTGGATGGGGGTTGGACGCCGGGGTCCTACAATGAGCAGTTCTTC
TRBV7-9	.	TRBD1	TRBJ1-1	17	CASSLPRTGPINTEAFF	TGTGCCAGCAGCTTACCAAGGACAGGTCCTATCAACACTGAAGCTTTCTTT
TRBV6-1	.	.	TRBJ2-7	19	CASSGEGPVENPTQYEQYF	TGTGCCAGCAGTGGGGAAGGTCCAGTCGAGAACCCGACCCAGTACGAGCAGTACTTC
TRBV27	.	.	TRBJ1-5	15	CASSLSLDRNQPQHF	TGTGCCAGCAGTTTATCTCTTGACAGAAATCAGCCCCAGCATTTT
TRBV6-1	.	.	TRBJ1-5	15	CASSAGADSNQPQHF	TGTGCCAGCAGTGCCGGGGCGGATAGCAATCAGCCCCAGCATTTT
TRBV7-8	once	TRBD1	TRBJ1-6	17	CASSLATPQGHNSPLHF	TGTGCCAGCAGCTTAGCGACCCCACAGGGGCATAATTCACCCCTCCACTTT
TRBV6-5	.	.	TRBJ2-1	15	CASRLSQSSYNEQFF	TGTGCCAGCAGACTGAGCCAAAGCTCCTACAATGAGCAGTTCTTC
TRBV6-1	.	.	TRBJ1-4	12	CASSTGWEKLFF	TGTGCCAGCAGTACGGGTTGGGAAAAACTGTTTTTT
TRBV5-1	.	.	TRBJ2-1	16	CASSLDLASSYNEQFF	TGCGCCAGCAGCTTGGATCTCGCTAGCTCCTACAATGAGCAGTTCTTC
TRBV28	.	TRBD1	TRBJ2-7	15	CASSATGGLVREQYF	TGTGCCAGCAGTGCTACAGGGGGATTGGTCCGCGAGCAGTACTTC
TRBV6-1	.	TRBD2	TRBJ2-1	16	CASSELAGVSYNEQFF	TGTGCCAGCAGTGAATTAGCGGGGGTCTCCTACAATGAGCAGTTCTTC
TRBV30	.	TRBD1	TRBJ1-2	13	CAWSDTGDYGYTF	TGTGCCTGGAGTGACACAGGGGACTATGGCTACACCTTC
TRBV7-9	.	TRBD2	TRBJ2-3	16	CASSLLSGGGTDTQYF	TGTGCCAGCAGCTTATTGTCGGGAGGGGGCACAGATACGCAGTATTTT
TRBV2	.	.	TRBJ2-3	16	CASPAPSQGFTDTQYF	TGTGCCAGCCCCGCCCCTTCGCAGGGTTTCACAGATACGCAGTATTTT
TRBV7-9	.	.	TRBJ1-1	15	CASSSILGLNTEAFF	TGTGCCAGCAGCTCAATATTGGGGTTGAACACTGAAGCTTTCTTT
TRBV2	.	.	TRBJ2-7	13	CASSEVGASEQYF	TGTGCCAGCAGTGAGGTAGGTGCCTCCGAGCAGTACTTC
TRBV4-1	.	.	TRBJ1-2	13	CASSPPGGYGYTF	TGCGCCAGCAGCCCGCCGGGAGGGTATGGCTACACCTTC
TRBV5-4	.	.	TRBJ2-7	15	CASSLGWGRDYEQYF	TGTGCCAGCAGCTTGGGGTGGGGGCGAGACTACGAGCAGTACTTC
TRBV5-1	.	TRBD1	TRBJ1-3	18	CASSLTGGGGSSGNTIYF	TGCGCCAGCAGCTTGACAGGGGGCGGAGGAAGCTCTGGAAACACCATATATTTT
TRBV18	once	TRBD2	TRBJ2-3	16	CASSPGPSGITDTQYF	TGTGCCAGCTCACCGGGCCCTAGCGGGATCACAGATACGCAGTATTTT
TRBV9	.	TRBD1	TRBJ1-2	15	CASSAGTGAAYGYTF	TGTGCCAGCAGTGCCGGGACAGGGGCCGCCTATGGCTACACCTTC
TRBV9	.	TRBD1	TRBJ1-1	15	CASSVAGTGRVEAFF	TGTGCCAGCAGCGTAGCCGGGACAGGGCGGGTAGAAGCTTTCTTT
TRBV30	.	.	TRBJ2-2	14	CAWRRGEVTGELFF	TGTGCCTGGAGGAGGGGGGAGGTCACCGGGGAGCTGTTTTTT
TRBV27	once	.	TRBJ2-7	13	CASTNSGVGEQYF	TGTGCCAGCACCAACTCGGGGGTAGGCGAGCAGTACTTC
TRBV10-3	.	.	TRBJ2-4	14	CAISEGGPENIQYF	TGTGCCATCAGTGAGGGCGGACCTGAAAACATTCAGTACTTC
TRBV7-9	.	.	TRBJ2-7	14	CASSLAGGAYEQYF	TGTGCCAGCAGCTTAGCGGGGGGAGCCTACGAGCAGTACTTC
TRBV4-1	.	.	TRBJ2-2	17	CASSQDPGPNPAGELFF	TGCGCCAGCAGCCAAGATCCAGGTCCCAACCCCGCCGGGGAGCTGTTTTTT
TRBV1	.	.	TRBJ1-1	17	CTSSQDRTVGLNTEAFF	TGCACCAGCAGCCAAGATAGAACGGTTGGATTGAACACTGAAGCTTTCTTT
TRBV7-8	.	.	TRBJ1-4	16	CASSGKLGVTNEKLFF	TGTGCCAGCAGCGGGAAGCTAGGGGTTACTAATGAAAAACTGTTTTTT
TRBV13	.	TRBD1	TRBJ1-1	14	CASRDGQGATEAFF	TGTGCCAGCCGCGACGGACAGGGGGCCACTGAAGCTTTCTTT
TRBV13	.	.	TRBJ2-7	14	CASSLLQGTYEQYF	TGTGCCAGCAGCTTACTTCAGGGAACCTACGAGCAGTACTTC
TRBV4-3	.	.	TRBJ2-3	13	CASSQFGADTQYF	TGCGCCAGCAGCCAATTCGGGGCAGATACGCAGTATTTT
TRBV4-1	.	TRBD2	TRBJ2-1	16	CASSPGAGGTYNEQFF	TGCGCCAGCAGCCCGGGAGCGGGGGGAACCTACAATGAGCAGTTCTTC
TRBV11-2	.	.	TRBJ1-1	14	CASSIRAAWTEAFF	TGTGCCAGCAGCATAAGGGCTGCTTGGACTGAAGCTTTCTTT
TRBV5-6	once	.	TRBJ1-4	12	CASSAADEKLFF	TGTGCCAGCAGCGCGGCTGATGAAAAACTGTTTTTT
TRBV5-1	.	.	TRBJ2-7	14	CASSPGTLLGEQYF	TGCGCCAGCAGCCCCGGGACCCTCCTAGGAGAGCAGTACTTC
TRBV27	.	.	TRBJ2-3	14	CASSFFGGTDTQYF	TGTGCCAGCAGTTTTTTTGGGGGCACAGATACGCAGTATTTT
TRBV27	.	.	TRBJ2-1	13	CASSFSGADEQFF	TGTGCCAGCAGTTTCAGTGGGGCGGATGAGCAGTTCTTC
TRBV2	.	TRBD2	TRBJ2-1	17	CASSEDIGGVAGFEQFF	TGTGCCAGCAGTGAAGACATCGGTGGAGTAGCGGGGTTTGAGCAGTTCTTC
TRBV5-1	.	.	TRBJ1-1	14	CASSLTGINTEAFF	TGCGCCAGCAGCTTGACAGGGATTAACACTGAAGCTTTCTTT
TRBV6-5	.	TRBD1	TRBJ1-1	16	CASSYTTDGQGLEAFF	TGTGCCAGCAGTTACACCACTGACGGACAGGGCCTTGAAGCTTTCTTT
TRBV19	once	TRBD1	TRBJ1-2	15	CASSHPQGAVNGYTF	TGTGCCAGTAGTCATCCACAGGGGGCCGTTAATGGCTACACCTTC
TRBV5-1	.	.	TRBJ2-7	13	CASSWLISYEQYF	TGCGCCAGCAGCTGGCTCATCTCCTACGAGCAGTACTTC
TRBV6-1	.	TRBD2	TRBJ2-3	15	CASSEVREGTDTQYF	TGTGCCAGCAGTGAAGTAAGGGAGGGGACAGATACGCAGTATTTT
TRBV6-6	.	TRBD1	TRBJ1-4	15	CASSYLTGRNEKLFF	TGTGCCAGCAGTTACCTGACAGGGAGGAATGAAAAACTGTTTTTT
TRBV9	.	.	TRBJ2-5	15	CASSVVSGAEETQYF	TGTGCCAGCAGCGTAGTATCGGGGGCGGAGGAGACCCAGTACTTC
TRBV6-6	.	.	TRBJ2-7	14	CASSTGTNQYEQYF	TGTGCCAGCAGTACCGGGACAAACCAGTACGAGCAGTACTTC
TRBV6-1	.	.	TRBJ1-6	15	CASSEFDSLDSPLHF	TGTGCCAGCAGTGAATTCGACAGTTTGGATTCACCCCTCCACTTT
TRBV29-1	once	TRBD1	TRBJ2-1	14	CSVDDRGLSNEQFF	TGCAGCGTTGACGACAGGGGGCTTTCCAATGAGCAGTTCTTC
TRBV7-9	.	.	TRBJ2-5	13	CASSFRAQETQYF	TGTGCCAGCAGCTTTCGGGCTCAAGAGACCCAGTACTTC
TRBV27	.	TRBD2	TRBJ2-5	17	CASSLFSLAGPPETQYF	TGTGCCAGCAGTTTATTCTCCCTAGCGGGACCACCAGAGACCCAGTACTTC
TRBV15	few	TRBD1	TRBJ1-6	16	CATSAGQGSYNSPLHF	TGTGCCACCAGCGCGGGACAGGGGTCCTATAATTCACCCCTCCACTTT
TRBV27	.	.	TRBJ1-1	13	CASSFGLNTEAFF	TGTGCCAGCAGTTTTGGATTGAACACTGAAGCTTTCTTT
TRBV19	.	TRBD1	TRBJ1-1	14	CASSKPGQGPEAFF	TGTGCCAGTAGTAAACCGGGACAGGGCCCTGAAGCTTTCTTT
TRBV7-9	.	TRBD2	TRBJ2-7	15	CASSSLAGGPWEQYF	TGTGCCAGCAGCTCTCTAGCGGGAGGGCCATGGGAGCAGTACTTC
TRBV6-6	.	.	TRBJ2-5	14	CASSYAGHSETQYF	TGTGCCAGCAGTTACGCGGGACATTCGGAGACCCAGTACTTC
TRBV19	.	.	TRBJ2-7	15	CASSPRGLDSYEQYF	TGTGCCAGTAGTCCCCGCGGGCTGGACTCCTACGAGCAGTACTTC
TRBV6-5	.	.	TRBJ2-2	15	CASSERRGGTGELFF	TGTGCCAGCTCCGAGCGCAGGGGAGGGACCGGGGAGCTGTTTTTT